These 23 T cell receptor beta chains were all obtained from the same sample, sequenced in a study of human T cells and chemical hapten exposure. Documented time point: patch test 1, 2 weeks after DPC sensitization. Noted treatment: therapeutic diphenylcyclopropenone sensitization with weekly scalp DPC. TCRdb fed the RACE reads into MiXCR, producing one record per CDR3 protein. In the table there are around 380,000 distinct CDR3 sequences, approximately 5.1% of which are singletons. The specimen comprised whole blood, sampled in connection with sensitization to the hapten diphenylcyclopropenone (DPC). The receptors stem from a woman between 50 and 59 years old with alopecia areata. Some clones in this sample may be carry-over from other donors' samples.

This clonotype was detected many times. The chain employs TRBV6-1 and TRBJ2-2; D is tentatively TRBD1 or TRBD2 (5 bases each). V was pared by 5 bases and J by 4 bases, with 11 bases between. This CDR3 comprises 14 residues. Germline CDR1 is MNHNS and CDR2 is SASEGT. Here the CDR3 reads CASSPTAVTGELFF. CDR3 coding DNA: TGTGCCAGCAGTCCGACAGCGGTCACCGGGGAGCTGTTTTTT.

The chain couples TRBV6-2 or TRBV6-3 to TRBJ2-7; D might be TRBD1 or TRBD2, each matching 6 bases. Germline CDR1 and CDR2: MNHEY and SVGEGT. This CDR3 is 14 amino acids long. V dropped 5 bases and J dropped 2 bases, with 13 bases sitting between them. The CDR3 region is CASSPSRGAYEQYF. The CDR3 region has the DNA TGTGCCAGCAGTCCCTCGAGGGGGGCCTACGAGCAGTACTTC.

There are many counts of this clonotype. The chain couples TRBV20-1 to TRBJ1-4; D is unclear. The CDR3 has 16 residues. V was trimmed by 6 bases and J by 3 bases, leaving 20 bases between them. Per germline, CDR1 DFQATT and CDR2 SNEGSKA (reference sequence). CDR3 region: CSAGRALGQPNEKLFF. CDR3 coding DNA: TGCAGTGCGGGGAGGGCCCTAGGGCAGCCTAATGAAAAACTGTTTTTT.

This clonotype appeared a few times. CDR3: CASSFLGSASESMNTGELFF. CDR3 bases: TGCGCCAGCAGCTTTCTGGGGAGTGCTAGCGAGAGTATGAACACCGGGGAGCTGTTTTTT. V is TRBV5-1 and J is TRBJ2-2; a possible D gene is TRBD2 (6 bases). Germline V gene sequence: CDR1 SGHRS, CDR2 YFSETQ. The CDR3 is made up of 20 amino acids. The germline V and J ends were trimmed by 2 bases and 1 base, with 24 bases remaining between them.

In this sample, this clonotype turned up many times. This chain uses TRBV13 with TRBJ2-1, with 7 bases that match TRBD2. Germline CDR1 and CDR2: PRHDT and FYEKMQ (reference sequence). The CDR3 runs to 15 residues. Trimming cost V 1 base and J 6 bases; bases outside gene matches: 6. CDR3 region: CASSLAGGIFNEQFF. For the CDR3, the DNA is TGTGCCAGCAGCTTAGCGGGAGGCATCTTCAATGAGCAGTTCTTC.

This clonotype was counted at least ten times. The chain links TRBV7-2 to TRBJ1-5, with a weak D call TRBD1 (5 bases). The V and J ends lost 0 bases and 5 bases respectively, with 14 bases between them. The CDR3 totals 16 residues. Germline CDR1 SGHTA, CDR2 FQGNSA. CDR3 region: CASSLAGQGIDQPQHF. CDR3 DNA: TGTGCCAGCAGCTTAGCGGGGCAGGGAATCGATCAGCCCCAGCATTTT.

The chain links TRBV7-2 to TRBJ2-7; D might be TRBD1 or TRBD2, each matching 5 bases. CDR1 is SGHTA and CDR2 is FQGNSA in the germline V gene. The V end lost 6 bases, the J end lost 7 bases, and 16 bases lay between the germline ends. The CDR3 sequence is 13 residues long. CDR3 nucleotides: TGTGCCAGCAGACCCCTGGGGGTTTTAGAGCAGTACTTC. Amino acid sequence: CASRPLGVLEQYF.

This clonotype was observed at least ten times. The rearrangement links TRBV21-1 to TRBJ2-2; the D call in the table, TRBD1, was not verified against the DNA. TRBV21-1 is flagged as a pseudogene. The CDR3 extends over 15 amino acids. The CDR3 is CASSGTGANTGELFF. In DNA form, the CDR3 reads TGTGCCAGTTCGGGGACAGGCGCGAACACCGGGGAGCTGTTTTTT.

The chain joins TRBV7-8 to TRBJ2-1; TRBD2 matches at 7 bases. Looked up from germline, CDR1 is SGHVS and CDR2 is FQNEAQ. V gave up 6 bases and J gave up 0 bases; unmatched junction bases: 8. The CDR3 is 16 residues long. CDR3 protein: CASRQASGRSYNEQFF. The CDR3 DNA reads TGTGCCAGCAGGCAAGCTAGCGGTCGCTCCTACAATGAGCAGTTCTTC.

This clonotype showed up many times. This rearrangement joins TRBV11-2 to TRBJ2-1; 14 nucleotides line up with TRBD2. From germline, CDR1 is SGHAT and CDR2 FQNNGV. The junction had 8 bases not matched to a gene; V was cut back by 3 bases and J by 7 bases. This CDR3 region has 17 residues. CDR3 nucleotides: TGTGCCAGCAGCTTTGGACTAGCGGGAGGATTGGGGAATGAGCAGTTCTTC. Residues: CASSFGLAGGLGNEQFF.

This clonotype was observed many times. The gene calls are TRBV2 and TRBJ2-3, with a tentative D call TRBD2 (6 bases). CDR3 size: 14 residues. The germline V and J ends were trimmed by 7 bases and 0 bases, with 11 bases remaining between them. In germline, CDR1 is SNHLY, CDR2 FYNNEI. In DNA form, the CDR3 reads TGTGCCAGCAAGTCGGGGGTTAGCACAGATACGCAGTATTTT. Protein product: CASKSGVSTDTQYF. Full variable domain (missing parts from reference TRBV2 and TRBJ2-3): EPEVTQTPSHQVTQMGQEVILRCVPISNHLYFYWYRQILGQKVEFLVSFYNNEISEKSEIFDDQFSVERPDGSNFTLKIRSTKLEDSAMYFCASKSGVSTDTQYFGPGTRLTVL.

This clonotype was counted at least ten times. The gene calls are TRBV7-2 and TRBJ1-2; 8 bases fit TRBD1. The CDR3 extends over 15 amino acids. Unmatched junction bases numbered 7, after V lost 1 base and J lost 6 bases. Looked up from germline, CDR1 is SGHTA and CDR2 is FQGNSA. CDR3 sequence: CASSLGRRGLDGYTF. In nucleotides, the CDR3 is TGTGCCAGCAGCTTAGGTCGCAGGGGGCTGGATGGCTACACCTTC.

This clonotype has a count of ten or more. The chain employs TRBV27 and TRBJ2-4, with D possibly being TRBD1 or TRBD2 (5 bases each). Between the trimmed V and J ends, which lost 5 bases and 8 bases, there was a span of 22 bases. Germline CDR1 and CDR2: MNHEY and SMNVEV (reference sequence). The CDR3 is 16 amino acids. Here the CDR3 DNA reads TGTGCCAGCAGTCTACGACACCCCTCAGGGAGAGACATTCAGTACTTC. Its translation is CASSLRHPSGRDIQYF.

This clonotype has ten or more counts. The V call is TRBV16, the J call TRBJ1-3; TRBD1 matches 7 bases. CDR3 size: 14 residues. V dropped 4 bases and J dropped 4; count of bases not matched to a gene: 4. Germline lookup yields CDR1 KGHSY and CDR2 FQNENV. In nucleotides, the CDR3 is TGTGCCAGCAGCCCCACAGGGGTCGGAAACACCATATATTTT. Its protein product is CASSPTGVGNTIYF.

The table lists this clonotype with many counts. The chain joins TRBV7-9 to TRBJ2-3; the match to TRBD2 covers 14 bases. Germline V gives CDR1 SEHNR, CDR2 FQNEAQ (reference sequence). The CDR3 loop spans 15 amino acids. J lost 5 bases, V lost 3 bases, and 1 base had no gene match. The CDR3 region is CASSFGLAGGDTQYF. CDR3 nucleotides: TGTGCCAGCAGCTTTGGACTAGCGGGAGGAGATACGCAGTATTTT.

This clonotype was recorded at least ten times. The V and J genes are TRBV12-3 or TRBV12-4 and TRBJ1-3, with D unresolved. V shed 6 bases and J shed 0 bases, with 15 bases lying between them. The CDR3 runs 16 residues. The CDR3 spells CASSPARRPSGNTIYF. DNA of the CDR3: TGTGCCAGCAGCCCGGCCCGCCGACCCTCTGGAAACACCATATATTTT.

The genes are TRBV7-9 and TRBJ2-7; possibly TRBD1 or TRBD2 for D (5 bases each). The germline V gene encodes CDR1 SEHNR and CDR2 FQNEAQ (reference sequence). Trimming shortened V by 1 base and J by 4 bases, and 8 bases separated the two germline ends. The CDR3 contains 13 residues. The CDR3: CASSLGWGYEQYF. DNA for the CDR3: TGTGCCAGCAGCTTAGGGTGGGGGTACGAGCAGTACTTC.

This clonotype was seen a handful of times. The chain joins TRBV20-1 to TRBJ1-2; perhaps TRBD1 as D (5 bases). Per the germline V gene, CDR1 is DFQATT and CDR2 is SNEGSKA (reference sequence). CDR3 size: 11 residues. V was clipped by 5 bases and J by 2 bases, with 6 bases between them. CDR3 in DNA: TGCAGTGCTGGGGACAACTATGGCTACACCTTC. It encodes CSAGDNYGYTF.

The chain combines TRBV28 with TRBJ2-7; 8 bases align to TRBD1. This CDR3 region has 14 residues. Germline loops: CDR1 MDHEN, CDR2 SYDVKM. Germline trimming cut 4 bases from V and 4 bases from J; bases unmatched to any gene: 6. For the CDR3, the DNA is TGTGCCAGCAGTTCTGGGACAGGCCAATACGAGCAGTACTTC. Its translation: CASSSGTGQYEQYF.

Ten or more counts support this clonotype. The V gene is TRBV27, the J gene TRBJ2-1, with 7 bases lining up with TRBD1. CDR1 is MNHEY and CDR2 is SMNVEV in the germline V gene (reference sequence). This CDR3 contains 14 residues. Trimming removed 6 bases from V and 7 bases from J; junction bases left unmatched: 9. This CDR3 reads CASSLTGFVNEQFF. Written as DNA, the CDR3 is TGTGCCAGCAGCTTGACAGGGTTTGTAAATGAGCAGTTCTTC.

This clonotype was recorded many times. V gene TRBV2 combines with J gene TRBJ1-5, with 7 bases aligning to TRBD1. The CDR3 covers 15 residues. The ends lost 4 bases at V and 9 bases at J; junction bases unmatched: 12. From germline, CDR1 is SNHLY and CDR2 FYNNEI. The CDR3 DNA sequence: TGTGCCAGCAGTGCGATGACACAGGGGCCTACGCCCCAGCATTTT. Translated: CASSAMTQGPTPQHF.

This clonotype was recorded many times. The chain carries TRBV10-2 and TRBJ2-5; TRBD2 agrees at 7 bases. V was clipped by 6 bases and J by 5 bases; unmatched bases: 9. CDR3 length: 14 residues. Per germline, CDR1 WSHSY and CDR2 SAAADI. Written as DNA, the CDR3 is TGCGCCAGCAGCCTTGGGGGGGTTTCGGAGACCCAGTACTTC. Residues: CASSLGGVSETQYF.

This clonotype was seen at least ten times. J is TRBJ2-4 and V is TRBV6-2 or TRBV6-3; the D is unclear. Germline CDR1 and CDR2: MNHEY and SVGEGT. The CDR3 runs to 11 residues. Between the trimmed V and J ends, which lost 6 bases and 8 bases, there was a span of 8 bases. CDR3 sequence (DNA): TGTGCCAGCAGCAACATGGACATTCAGTACTTC. This translates into CASSNMDIQYF.